This record covers a single T cell receptor (beta chain). Its antigen is not known. This entry is derived from a study of tumor and adjacent non-tumor tissue in lung cancer. As for the study in general: Aged about 31 to 85 years, patients included nine to eleven men and about 5 women with stage I to III disease. Study-level results: Compared with tumor, normal lung showed significantly lower TCR diversity.

This sample's RNA came from whole unsorted tissue. A modified ARM-PCR protocol with three rounds of nested PCR amplified TCRbeta. TCRdb fed the multiplex PCR reads into MiXCR, producing one record per CDR3 protein. The profile shows about 200,000 distinct CDR3 sequences, 71% of them singletons. Trimming pared 0 bases from V and 8 bases from J, leaving 16 bases between. Germline lookup yields CDR1 DFQATT and CDR2 SNEGSKA (reference sequence). The CDR3 extends over 15 amino acids. The sequence was collected from a man in his sixties with non-small cell lung cancer. The specimen sequenced was lung tumor tissue. V usage is TRBV20-1 and J usage is TRBJ2-2; a weak D match, TRBD2 (6 bases). CDR3: CSARDGGIGTGELFF. CDR3 sequence (DNA): TGCAGTGCTAGAGATGGGGGGATTGGTACTGGGGAGCTGTTTTTT.